Detailed here is one T cell receptor beta chain. Its specificity is not known. PCR was performed using 60 Vbeta and 13 Jbeta primers. Here immunoSEQ multiplex PCR was the method, and the copy in TCRdb shows in-frame clones only, minus some. The sample comprises approximately 100,000 clones, 74% of which are singletons, and 2% to 2.5% rests with the top ten. These data belong to a study of cytomegalovirus exposure and HLA in healthy donors. Findings and caveats of the study: In a later analysis, CMV-associated beta chains were mostly HLA-associated, it appeared.

The germline V and J ends were trimmed by 4 bases and 12 bases, with 17 bases remaining between them. This CDR3 is built from 13 residues. The V gene's germline CDR1 is SGHDT and CDR2 YYEEEE. At sampling all donors were nominally healthy, likely with unrecorded immune exposures. For this donor, CMV serostatus was not recorded. This clonotype was sampled from a human donor in good health. V gene TRBV5-6 combines with J gene TRBJ2-1; D might be TRBD2 (7 bases). The sample consisted of PBMCs. Here the CDR3 reads CASSLGGGFGQFF. CDR3 bases: TGTGCCAGCAGCCTAGGGGGGGGCTTTGGGCAGTTCTTC. The variable domain in full, with the rest retrieved from reference TRBV5-6 and TRBJ2-1, is DAGVTQSPTHLIKTRGQQVTLRCSPKSGHDTVSWYQQALGQGPQFIFQYYEEEERQRGNFPDRFSGHQFPNYSSELNVNALLLGDSALYLCASSLGGGFGQFFGPGTRLTVL.